Each of the 18 T cell receptor beta chains below was sequenced from the same sample in a study of cytomegalovirus exposure and HLA in healthy donors. Researchers ran the PCR with 60 Vbeta and 13 Jbeta primers. TCRdb's table, derived via immunoSEQ multiplex PCR, lists solely in-frame clones and lacks some. Among around 120,000 clones, 81% were seen once, and the ten largest hold 3.9%. Material: PBMCs. These receptors all come from a woman in her twenties or thirties in good health and CMV-seronegative.

V gene TRBV6-6 combines with J gene TRBJ2-7; 8 nucleotides agree with TRBD2. Germline V CDR1 and CDR2: MNHNY, SVGAGI (reference sequence). This CDR3 is 15 amino acids long. J gave up 2 bases and V 7 bases, and 10 bases lay outside the gene matches. CDR3 sequence reads: CASTTSSGNPYEQYF. Written as DNA, the CDR3 is TGTGCCAGCACCACAAGTAGCGGGAACCCCTACGAGCAGTACTTC.

The genes are TRBV27 and TRBJ2-1, with 12 bases that match TRBD2. The CDR3 extends over 18 amino acids. Germline CDR1 MNHEY, CDR2 SMNVEV (reference sequence). The V and J ends lost 6 bases and 4 bases, in that order; junction bases with no gene match: 13. DNA for the CDR3: TGTGCCAGCAGAGGACAGAGACCGACTAGCGGGGGATACAATGAGCAGTTCTTC. The encoded protein is CASRGQRPTSGGYNEQFF.

This chain uses TRBV28 with TRBJ1-2; a weak D match, TRBD1 (5 bases). The CDR3 spans 13 residues. The V and J ends lost 3 bases and 8 bases respectively, with 13 bases between them. The germline V gene encodes CDR1 MDHEN and CDR2 SYDVKM. The CDR3 nucleotides are TGTGCCAGCAGTTTCGAGGCAGGGTTCGGCTACACCTTC. It encodes CASSFEAGFGYTF.

This chain joins TRBV7-7 and TRBJ2-1; 9 nucleotides line up with TRBD2. V shed 2 bases, J shed 1 base, and the junction held 3 bases outside the gene matches. Germline values: CDR1 SSHAT, CDR2 FNYEAQ (reference sequence). The CDR3 totals 16 residues. The CDR3 sequence: CASSLSLAGSYNEQFF. In nucleotides, the CDR3 is TGTGCCAGCAGCTTATCCCTAGCGGGGTCCTACAATGAGCAGTTCTTC.

Points on this clone: At one of its ends the junction is not consistent with the germline gene, which may arise from a read error. The chain has TRBV7-9 and TRBJ2-7, with D maybe TRBD2 (6 bases). The CDR3 length is 15 residues. Germline CDR1 and CDR2: SEHNR and FQNEAQ (reference sequence). The CDR3 DNA is TGTTCCAGCAGCCCCCAGGAGGGAAACTACTACGAGCAGTACTTC. This gives the protein CSSSPQEGNYYEQYF.

The chain employs TRBV5-8 and TRBJ2-7; D is uncertain. The CDR3 consists of 13 residues. V was cut by 6 bases and J by 2 bases, with 12 bases left in between. In germline, CDR1 is SGHTS, CDR2 YDEGEE. For the CDR3, the DNA is TGTGCCAGCACTCAGATTGATACCTACGAGCAGTACTTC. Translating gives CASTQIDTYEQYF.

The chain links TRBV19 to TRBJ2-1; TRBD2 aligns across 11 bases. Losses at the gene ends were 4 bases for V and 10 bases for J; bases not matched to a gene: 9. Germline values: CDR1 LNHDA, CDR2 SQIVND (reference sequence). The CDR3 length is 15 residues. CDR3 DNA sequence: TGTGCCAGTAGTACCGGGACTAGCGGAGTAGGAGAGCAGTTCTTC. Residues: CASSTGTSGVGEQFF.

The V call is TRBV7-9, the J call TRBJ2-1; 8 bases fit TRBD2. Germline V gene lookup returns CDR1 SEHNR and CDR2 FQNEAQ (reference sequence). CDR3 length equals 16 residues. J gave up 1 base and V 5 bases, and 7 bases lay outside the gene matches. CDR3 in amino acids: CASSSQAGASYNEQFF. The CDR3 coding sequence is TGTGCCAGCAGCAGTCAAGCGGGAGCTTCCTACAATGAGCAGTTCTTC.

This clone was seen just once. The gene calls are TRBV5-5 and TRBJ1-4; 8 bases fit TRBD1. CDR1 is SGHKS, CDR2 YYEKEE, per germline (reference sequence). The J segment lost 2 bases and the V segment lost 4 bases, leaving 7 bases of the junction unmatched. The CDR3 is made up of 16 amino acids. CDR3 bases: TGTGCCAGCAGCCTCCAGCAGGGGGCGACTAATGAAAAACTGTTTTTT. This sequence encodes CASSLQQGATNEKLFF.

The CDR3 DNA is TGTGCCAGCAGCCGGACAGGGTCTGGTTACGACAAAAACATTCAGTACTTC. Translation gives CASSRTGSGYDKNIQYF. This sequence joins TRBV7-9 and TRBJ2-4, with 8 nucleotides matching TRBD1. Germline trimming cut 5 bases from V and 3 bases from J; bases unmatched to any gene: 12. The CDR3 is 17 amino acids. Per the germline V gene, CDR1 is SEHNR and CDR2 is FQNEAQ (reference sequence).

V and J are TRBV5-1 and TRBJ1-3, with D maybe TRBD1 (5 bases). This CDR3 contains 19 residues. V was clipped by 0 bases and J by 1 base, with 20 bases between them. Per the germline V gene, CDR1 is SGHRS and CDR2 is YFSETQ. This CDR3 reads CASSLEGLRAGESGNTIYF. CDR3 coding DNA: TGCGCCAGCAGCTTGGAGGGACTCCGGGCCGGAGAGTCTGGAAACACCATATATTTT.

This clone was seen just once. V is TRBV2 and J is TRBJ2-1, with D unclear. CDR3 length: 11 residues. CDR1 is SNHLY, CDR2 FYNNEI, per germline. Trimming cost V 6 bases and J 4 bases, with 4 bases left between them. CDR3 sequence: CASREYNEQFF. In DNA form, the CDR3 reads TGTGCCAGCAGAGAGTACAATGAGCAGTTCTTC.

The V and J genes are TRBV2 and TRBJ2-7, with 12 nucleotides matching TRBD1. The CDR3 totals 14 residues. The V gene end was trimmed by 6 bases and the J gene end by 3 bases; junction bases not matched to a gene: 3. Germline values: CDR1 SNHLY, CDR2 FYNNEI. DNA for the CDR3: TGTGCCAGCAGGGGGACAGGGGGCTACTACGAGCAGTACTTC. Translating gives CASRGTGGYYEQYF.

The V gene is TRBV5-1, the J gene TRBJ2-5; tentatively, D is TRBD1 (5 bases). The CDR3 extends over 16 amino acids. Germline values: CDR1 SGHRS, CDR2 YFSETQ. Trimming removed 1 base from V and 3 bases from J, with 16 bases in between. Written as DNA, the CDR3 is TGCGCCAGCAGCTTGAAGATTGTAGGGGTCAAAGAGACCCAGTACTTC. Translation gives CASSLKIVGVKETQYF.

V gene TRBV6-6 combines with J gene TRBJ2-7; TRBD1 aligns across 10 bases. The CDR3 is 15 residues long. V dropped 6 bases and J dropped 2; count of bases not matched to a gene: 7. Per the germline V gene, CDR1 is MNHNY and CDR2 is SVGAGI (reference sequence). In DNA form, the CDR3 reads TGTGCCAGCAGAGACCGGACAGGGGGTACCTACGAGCAGTACTTC. Protein: CASRDRTGGTYEQYF.

The chain recombines TRBV19 with TRBJ2-1, with D possibly matching TRBD1 (6 bases). Germline CDR1 and CDR2: LNHDA and SQIVND (reference sequence). The CDR3 extends over 14 amino acids. V lost 6 bases, J lost 7 bases, and 16 bases lay in between. For the CDR3, the DNA is TGTGCCAGTAGGACGGACAGCGGTATAAATGAGCAGTTCTTC. Translated: CASRTDSGINEQFF.

V is TRBV27 and J is TRBJ2-1, with D maybe TRBD1 (5 bases). The CDR3 totals 13 residues. V was clipped by 2 bases and J by 9 bases, with 11 bases between them. Germline CDR1 reads MNHEY; CDR2 reads SMNVEV (reference sequence). CDR3 DNA: TGTGCCAGCAGTTTAAAGGGGTGGGCTGAGCAGTTCTTC. It specifies CASSLKGWAEQFF.

This rearrangement joins TRBV7-9 to TRBJ1-2; D is unresolved. The V gene lost 4 bases and the J gene lost 0 bases, with 12 bases spanning the gap. The CDR3 consists of 15 residues. Germline CDR1 is SEHNR and CDR2 is FQNEAQ (reference sequence). CDR3 sequence (DNA): TGTGCCAGCAGCTCTCGACGGGAAGCTAACTATGGCTACACCTTC. This gives the protein CASSSRREANYGYTF.